The following is a TCR beta chain sequence with its context. Antigen unknown. The data were taken from a study of neoadjuvant nivolumab and ipilimumab in lung cancer. Overall study: Nivolumab 3 mg/kg was given days 1, 15 and 29, plus ipilimumab 1 mg/kg day 1 in combination. General study results and limits: Only a single major-pathologic-response sample was available for clonality analysis. TCR sequencing covered a small number of samples. Resected tumors had greater TCR richness and clonality than uninvolved lung.

Germline-derived CDR1 and CDR2 are SGHTA and FQGNSA. V lost 6 bases, J lost 3 bases, and 13 bases lay in between. The CDR3 runs 14 residues. Clones were read by immunoSEQ multiplex PCR, and TCRdb kept only the in-frame ones, dropping some. The sample lists more than 40,000 clones; roughly 89% were seen once. This clonotype originated in an adult with non-small cell lung cancer. Some clones in this sample may be carry-over from other donors' samples. This sequence joins TRBV7-2 and TRBJ2-3; D may be TRBD1 or TRBD2 (6 bases each). This sample comprised blood, obtained before neoadjuvant nivolumab, alone or with ipilimumab. CDR3 loop: CASRERGGTDTQYF. CDR3 DNA sequence: TGTGCCAGCAGGGAAAGAGGGGGGACAGATACGCAGTATTTT.